The TCR beta chain described here comes from a study of blood T cell repertoires in COVID-19. Study overall: Researchers got acute and convalescent COVID-19 samples from the United States, Italy and Spain. The cDNA or gDNA used as material had been derived from T cells, B-cell-depleted T cells, or PBMCs.

How the authors handled the data: Amplifying reference gene primers gave estimates of nucleated cell counts. The table came from immunoSEQ multiplex PCR; TCRdb's copy has only in-frame clones and leaves some out. V, J and clone size are taken as reported in that table, and D and trimming were inferred from the DNA itself. In the table there are about 140,000 clones, 80% to 85% of which are singletons. Germline V gene data show CDR1 as SGHRS and CDR2 as YFSETQ. The CDR3 runs to 14 residues. The junction had 5 bases not matched to a gene; V was cut back by 4 bases and J by 4 bases. Sequencing was carried out using peripheral blood. J is TRBJ2-5 and V is TRBV5-1; 9 nucleotides match TRBD2. The sequence was obtained from a human donor in a cohort sampled during active COVID-19. The DNA for the CDR3 is TGCGCCAGCAGCGTACCGGGACTAGCAGAGACCCAGTACTTC. Translated, it gives CASSVPGLAETQYF. The full variable domain, rest sourced from reference TRBV5-1 and TRBJ2-5, is KAGVTQTPRYLIKTRGQQVTLSCSPISGHRSVSWYQQTPGQGLQFLFEYFSETQRNKGNFPGRFSGRQFSNSRSEMNVSTLELGDSALYLCASSVPGLAETQYFGPGTRLLVL.